This record concerns one T cell receptor (beta chain) sequence. The source of the sample is a study of blood T cell repertoires in COVID-19. In the study overall: Sample material is recorded as cDNA or gDNA derived from T cells, B-cell-depleted T cells, or PBMCs.

In the authors' methods: Amplification of reference gene primers provided the estimated nucleated cell counts. The assay was immunoSEQ multiplex PCR, and TCRdb's table has in-frame clones only and misses some. V, J and clone size are those of that table, while D and trimming were read from the DNA. This sample carries over 150,000 clones, more than 70% of them seen once, and the ten largest clones take 13% to 15%. Germline assignment: CDR1 LGHDT and CDR2 YNNKEL (reference sequence). The CDR3 sequence is 13 residues long. Between the trimmed V and J ends, which lost 4 bases and 5 bases, there was a span of 10 bases.

The V gene is TRBV3-1 (or the pseudogene TRBV3-2), the J gene TRBJ2-3; D unclear. Sequencing was carried out using peripheral blood. This clonotype originated in a man aged 18 to 35 with active or convalescent COVID-19. CDR3 DNA sequence: TGTGCCAGCAGCCCCCGCGGTATAGATACGCAGTATTTT. Encoded protein: CASSPRGIDTQYF.